This T cell receptor beta chain was obtained from a study of post-analysis software for immune sequencing data (dated by TCRdb to 2013 to 2016). At the level of the whole study: Recorded disease courses included relapsing-remitting, secondary progressive and progressive-relapsing multiple sclerosis, with some patients lacking subtype annotation. A subset of samples was prepared in parallel using single-end sample barcoding, then pooled and co-amplified after Illumina adapter ligation. The patient repertoires were compared against 11 previously published healthy control repertoires obtained from donors aged 6 to 25 years.

To demonstrate the VDJtools post-analysis software, TCR beta repertoires were profiled from the peripheral blood of about 13 young patients with multiple sclerosis. Multiple sclerosis patients were children and adolescents aged roughly 6 to 17 years. From its cysteine to its phenylalanine, the CDR3 spans 16 amino acids. Left in the record is the CDR3 DNA by itself, 48 bases read in frame from the first base. The junction shows trimming of 1 base on V and 5 bases on J, and the gene matches do not reach 10 bases of it. CDR1 SGHTA and CDR2 FQGNSA were looked up in the germline V gene. The method behind the library was PCR. Sequencing relied on an Illumina HiSeq 2500. Unique molecular identifiers were incorporated into TCR beta cDNA libraries to reduce PCR and sequencing biases. Roughly 0.5 million cDNA molecules were obtained per 1 to 10 million input T cells, so each molecule approximated one T cell. Patient libraries were prepared and sequenced with the same protocol used for the earlier healthy control dataset. Samples belonging to the same batch were prepared together, multiplexed and sequenced on a shared HiSeq lane. In the original analysis: Raw barcoded reads were processed with MIGEC, discarding single-read molecular identifier groups before consensus assembly and CDR3 extraction. Clonotype tables were post-analysed with VDJtools, normalizing diversity by down-sampling all datasets to the smallest sample size. To correct batch-related cross-sample contamination, repertoire overlap clustering matched CDR3 amino acid sequences but not nucleotide sequences. TCRdb passed the public sequencing reads through fastp at Q25 and MiXCR, retaining productive beta sequences. Records with the same CDR3 protein are collapsed into one entry carrying the most frequent genes and DNA. TCRdb's processing, not the authors' own work, is the source of the V and J calls. This sample lists about 800,000 distinct CDR3 sequences; 25% to 30% were detected once. Of the sample, 0.56% falls within the top ten clones.

Points the paper makes about the study in general: Four to six TRBV segments, including TRBV5-6, TRBV5-1 and TRBV20-1, were significantly more frequent in patients than controls. Multiple sclerosis patients had significantly lower normalized Chao1 diversity than controls, a result that suggests substantial peripheral T-cell clonal expansion. Direct clustering with F measure showed strong co-clustering of samples prepared in the same batch, prompting a batch-effect correction. The multiple sclerosis patient group was slightly younger than the control group.

With respect to this clonotype: Its antigen target is currently unknown. No base qualities exist here, and no much larger clone lies one base off it.

The receptor chain draws on TRBV7-2 and TRBJ2-5, with 7 bases aligning to TRBD2. Sample: blood. The TCR was taken from a girl aged 5-17 years with multiple sclerosis. The CDR3 region reads CASSLDGRYKRETQYF. The nucleotide sequence reads as follows: TGTGCCAGCAGCTTAGACGGGAGGTATAAAAGGGAGACCCAGTACTTC. Joined to the reference TRBV7-2 and TRBJ2-5 proteins, this CDR3 gives the full variable domain: GAGVSQSPSNKVTEKGKDVELRCDPISGHTALYWYRQSLGQGLEFLIYFQGNSAPDKSGLPSDRFSAERTGGSVSTLTIQRTQQEDSAVYLCASSLDGRYKRETQYFGPGTRLLVL.